One and the same sample provided the 10 T cell receptor beta chains below, sequenced in a study of Graves' ophthalmopathy and Graves' hyperthyroidism. RNA served as the template for amplifying TCR beta CDR3 regions. After a first-round RT-PCR with HTBI primers, a second-round multiplex PCR was run. A single record per CDR3 protein comes from TCRdb applying MiXCR to the multiplex PCR reads. In the table there are about 740,000 distinct CDR3 sequences, 40% of which are singletons. The sequenced sample consisted of peripheral blood. The receptor source for this set is an adult man with Graves' ophthalmopathy.

V and J are TRBV7-9 and TRBJ2-5; possibly TRBD2 for D (5 bases). The CDR3 is made up of 15 amino acids. The V end lost 1 base, the J end lost 2 bases, and 11 bases lay between the germline ends. CDR1 is SEHNR and CDR2 is FQNEAQ in the germline V gene (reference sequence). As DNA, the CDR3 is TGTGCCAGCAGCTTAGGTCCCCGGGGACAAGAGACCCAGTACTTC. As protein: CASSLGPRGQETQYF.

The chain carries TRBV24-1 and TRBJ2-7; tentatively, D is TRBD2 (6 bases). Germline assignment: CDR1 KGHDR and CDR2 SFDVKD. V lost 12 bases to trimming and J lost 5 bases, with 19 bases between them. The CDR3 is made up of 13 amino acids. As DNA, the CDR3 is TGTGCCTGGAGCATCCCTTGGGGGGACGAGCAGTACTTC. Translation gives CAWSIPWGDEQYF.

The table lists this clonotype with a few counts. The gene calls are TRBV19 and TRBJ1-5, with 10 bases identical to TRBD1. Germline CDR1 and CDR2: LNHDA and SQIVND (reference sequence). With V trimmed by 6 bases and J by 7 bases, 9 bases remained unmatched. The CDR3 runs to 15 residues. The CDR3 DNA reads as TGTGCCAGTAGACCGACAGGGGGCTTGTCCCAGCCCCAGCATTTT. Its translation is CASRPTGGLSQPQHF.

This clonotype came up many times. V usage is TRBV20-1 and J usage is TRBJ1-2; no definite D call. In germline, CDR1 is DFQATT, CDR2 SNEGSKA (reference sequence). Trimming took off 2 bases at V and 8 bases at J, with 9 bases between the two ends. The CDR3 is made up of 11 amino acids. CDR3 sequence: CSARFRSGYTF. CDR3 DNA: TGCAGTGCTAGATTCAGGAGCGGCTACACCTTC.

For this clonotype: Possible read error: a much larger clone is one base away. This chain connects TRBV7-2 to TRBJ2-7, with D perhaps TRBD2 (5 bases). CDR3 length: 15 residues. Germline CDR1 and CDR2: SGHTA and FQGNSA. Trimming removed 5 bases from V and 1 base from J, with 15 bases in between. The CDR3 nucleotides are TGTGCCAGCAGCACACGATATCGAGGGTCCTACGAGCAGTACTTC. Protein: CASSTRYRGSYEQYF.

The chain carries TRBV10-3 and TRBJ2-7; D perhaps matches TRBD2 (6 bases). CDR1 and CDR2 (germline): ENHRY, SYGVKD. The CDR3 runs to 14 residues. Trimming took 2 bases from V and 6 from J, leaving 14 bases between them. CDR3 loop: CAISERDSGTEQYF. The CDR3 DNA reads TGTGCCATCAGTGAGAGGGACTCCGGAACCGAGCAGTACTTC.

This clonotype was picked up a small number of times. V gene TRBV30 combines with J gene TRBJ1-2; D uncertain. Trimming stripped 6 bases from V and 2 bases from J, with 4 bases between. CDR3 length: 10 residues. From germline, CDR1 is GTSNPN and CDR2 SVGIG (reference sequence). The CDR3 loop is CACDNYGYTF. The DNA of the CDR3 is TGTGCCTGCGACAACTATGGCTACACCTTC.

This chain links TRBV20-1 with TRBJ2-7; tentatively, D is TRBD1 (5 bases). V was shortened by 1 base and J by 4 bases, with 20 bases between the two germline ends. From germline, CDR1 is DFQATT and CDR2 SNEGSKA (reference sequence). This CDR3 has 16 residues. The CDR3 reads CSARGKSDTALYEQYF. CDR3 in DNA: TGCAGTGCTAGAGGAAAGTCGGACACCGCTTTGTACGAGCAGTACTTC.

Ten or more counts support this clonotype. V gene TRBV13 combines with J gene TRBJ1-1, with 7 positions matching TRBD1. The CDR3 length is 13 residues. CDR1 PRHDT and CDR2 FYEKMQ come from the germline V gene (reference sequence). V shed 7 bases, J shed 5 bases, and the junction held 7 bases outside the gene matches. CDR3 sequence: CASIGTAVTEAFF. The CDR3 DNA sequence: TGTGCCAGCATCGGGACAGCCGTAACTGAAGCTTTCTTT.

The J gene is TRBJ1-5, the V gene TRBV10-3; no clear D. This CDR3 has 14 residues. V was trimmed by 6 bases and J by 3 bases, leaving 12 bases between them. Germline-derived CDR1 and CDR2 are ENHRY and SYGVKD. Written as DNA, the CDR3 is TGTGCCATCAGCGGGCAGGCCTTCAATCAGCCCCAGCATTTT. It codes for CAISGQAFNQPQHF.